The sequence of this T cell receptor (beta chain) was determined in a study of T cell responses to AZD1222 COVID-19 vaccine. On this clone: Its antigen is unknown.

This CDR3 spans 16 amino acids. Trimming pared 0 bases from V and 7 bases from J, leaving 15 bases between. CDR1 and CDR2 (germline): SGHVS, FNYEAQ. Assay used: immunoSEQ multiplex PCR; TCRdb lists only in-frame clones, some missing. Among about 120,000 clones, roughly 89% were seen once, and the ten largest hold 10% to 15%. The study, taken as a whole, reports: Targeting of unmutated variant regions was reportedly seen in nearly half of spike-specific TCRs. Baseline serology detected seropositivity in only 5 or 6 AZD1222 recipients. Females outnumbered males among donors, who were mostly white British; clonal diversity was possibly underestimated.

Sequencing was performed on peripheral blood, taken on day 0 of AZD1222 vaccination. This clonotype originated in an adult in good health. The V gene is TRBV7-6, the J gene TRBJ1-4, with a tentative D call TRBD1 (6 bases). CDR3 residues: CASSLARRGGSEKLFF. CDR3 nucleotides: TGTGCCAGCAGCTTAGCGCGTCGAGGGGGGAGTGAAAAACTGTTTTTT.